What follows are 22 T cell receptor beta chains derived from one specimen sequenced in a study of cytomegalovirus exposure and HLA in healthy donors. Primers included in the PCR were 60 Vbeta and 13 Jbeta primers. The assay was immunoSEQ multiplex PCR, and TCRdb's table has in-frame clones only and misses some. In the table there are approximately 120,000 clones, approximately 75% of which are singletons. Source material: PBMCs. These receptors all stem from a man aged 25 to 40 in good health and CMV-seronegative.

This clone was seen a handful of times. The chain recombines TRBV18 with TRBJ1-1; no firm D call. CDR1 and CDR2 from the germline V gene are KGHSH and LQKENI. CDR3 length: 14 residues. The ends were cut back, 3 bases at V and 3 bases at J, with 11 bases in the middle. The CDR3 loop reads CASSPGGRDTEAFF. The CDR3 DNA reads as TGTGCCAGCTCACCGGGAGGGAGGGACACTGAAGCTTTCTTT.

Here the CDR3 DNA reads TGTGCCAGCAGTGAAGTCACGCACAGGACATACAATGAGCAGTTCTTC. This encodes CASSEVTHRTYNEQFF. The chain recombines TRBV6-1 with TRBJ2-1, with D perhaps TRBD1 (5 bases). Germline CDR1 is MNHNS and CDR2 is SASEGT. The CDR3 runs 16 residues. Trimming cost V 1 base and J 4 bases, with 14 bases left between them.

The chain has TRBV7-9 and TRBJ2-7; 8 bases are shared with TRBD1. V was clipped by 1 base and J by 6 bases; unmatched bases: 5. This CDR3 is 14 amino acids long. Germline V gives CDR1 SEHNR, CDR2 FQNEAQ (reference sequence). CDR3 region: CASSLGRGRLEQYF. CDR3 DNA: TGTGCCAGCAGCTTAGGCAGGGGGCGTCTCGAGCAGTACTTC.

The table lists this clone with a few counts. The V and J genes are TRBV19 and TRBJ2-5, with a weak D call TRBD1 (6 bases). Trimming cost V 0 bases and J 4 bases, with 6 bases left between them. CDR3 length: 13 amino acids. Germline CDR1 is LNHDA and CDR2 is SQIVND (reference sequence). The CDR3 DNA is TGTGCCAGTAGTATAGACAGGGGAGAGACCCAGTACTTC. This gives the protein CASSIDRGETQYF.

This chain joins TRBV5-4 and TRBJ1-6; D is unresolved. Germline-derived CDR1 and CDR2 are SGHNT and YYREEE (reference sequence). The germline V and J ends were trimmed by 1 base and 8 bases, with 4 bases remaining between them. The CDR3 has 12 residues. CDR3: CASSLQDSPLHF. The DNA of the CDR3 is TGTGCCAGCAGCTTGCAGGATTCACCCCTCCACTTT. Drawing the rest from reference TRBV5-4 and TRBJ1-6, the complete variable domain is ETGVTQSPTHLIKTRGQQVTLRCSSQSGHNTVSWYQQALGQGPQFIFQYYREEENGRGNFPPRFSGLQFPNYSSELNVNALELDDSALYLCASSLQDSPLHFGNGTRLTVT.

The chain combines TRBV7-2 with TRBJ1-1; a weak D match, TRBD1 (5 bases). The germline gives CDR1 SGHTA, CDR2 FQGNSA. The ends were cut back, 1 base at V and 8 bases at J, with 11 bases in the middle. CDR3 size: 13 residues. The CDR3 region is CASSLVGGSEAFF. The CDR3 coding sequence is TGTGCCAGCAGCTTAGTGGGGGGATCCGAAGCTTTCTTT.

This chain uses TRBV7-9 with TRBJ1-5; the D gene is possibly TRBD1 (6 bases). The V and J ends lost 3 bases and 2 bases respectively, with 11 bases between them. CDR3 length equals 15 residues. CDR1 and CDR2 from the germline V gene are SEHNR and FQNEAQ (reference sequence). CDR3 sequence reads: CASSFTGTGNQPQHF. The CDR3 nucleotides are TGTGCCAGCAGCTTTACAGGGACGGGCAATCAGCCCCAGCATTTT.

This clone was detected once. The chain is built from TRBV7-8 and TRBJ1-3, with 8 positions matching TRBD1. Germline V CDR1 and CDR2: SGHVS, FQNEAQ. The CDR3 has 19 amino acids. With V trimmed by 4 bases and J by 3 bases, 17 bases remained unmatched. CDR3 region: CASSSRTGKSMAIGNTIYF. CDR3 coding DNA: TGTGCCAGCAGCTCCCGGACAGGGAAATCGATGGCGATTGGAAACACCATATATTTT.

The DNA of the CDR3 is TGTGCCAGCAGTTTTTCAGGGAATCAGCCCCAGCATTTT. Protein sequence: CASSFSGNQPQHF. The chain uses TRBV27 and TRBJ1-5, with D possibly TRBD1 on 5 matching bases. The CDR3 contains 13 residues. Trimming removed 3 bases at V and 4 bases at J, with 7 bases between. Germline V gives CDR1 MNHEY, CDR2 SMNVEV (reference sequence).

The chain is built from TRBV28 and TRBJ2-6; the D gene is possibly TRBD1 (6 bases). The germline V gene encodes CDR1 MDHEN and CDR2 SYDVKM. The CDR3 has 16 amino acids. V lost 4 bases, J lost 2 bases, and 12 bases lay in between. CDR3 sequence: CASSSNREAGANVLTF. The CDR3 nucleotides are TGTGCCAGCAGTTCTAACAGGGAAGCTGGGGCCAACGTCCTGACTTTC.

This rearrangement joins TRBV7-4 to TRBJ1-4; 9 bases fit TRBD1. From germline, CDR1 is SGHVT and CDR2 SQSDAQ. V shed 1 base, J shed 7 bases, and the junction held 7 bases outside the gene matches. The CDR3 runs 16 residues. The CDR3 region is CASSLGGTGKSEKLFF. The DNA of the CDR3 is TGTGCCAGCAGCTTAGGGGGGACAGGGAAGAGTGAAAAACTGTTTTTT.

J is TRBJ2-5 and V is TRBV6-1, with a possible D match to TRBD2 (6 bases). Germline CDR1 is MNHNS and CDR2 is SASEGT. The CDR3 length is 16 residues. The V end lost 3 bases, the J end lost 5 bases, and 19 bases lay between the germline ends. CDR3: CASSEGLARLIETQYF. The CDR3 bases are TGTGCCAGCAGTGAGGGGCTAGCGCGGCTCATCGAGACCCAGTACTTC.

Only a few counts were recorded for this clone. Other DNA sequences from this sample encode an identical CDR3 as well. This CDR3 is CASSAGTGGSYEQYF. The CDR3 nucleotides are TGTGCCAGTAGTGCCGGGACAGGGGGCTCCTACGAGCAGTACTTC. V gene TRBV19 combines with J gene TRBJ2-7; 11 bases align to TRBD1. The CDR3 consists of 15 residues. Germline-derived CDR1 and CDR2 are LNHDA and SQIVND (reference sequence). The V gene end was trimmed by 5 bases and the J gene end by 0 bases; junction bases not matched to a gene: 3.

The chain uses TRBV4-2 and TRBJ2-1, with D perhaps TRBD2 (5 bases). This CDR3 is 15 amino acids long. Between the trimmed V and J ends, which lost 2 bases and 8 bases, there was a span of 16 bases. Germline V gene sequence: CDR1 LGHNA, CDR2 YNFKEQ. CDR3 sequence reads: CASSQLLPGSHEQFF. The CDR3 DNA reads TGTGCCAGCAGCCAACTTTTGCCGGGGTCTCATGAGCAGTTCTTC.

The J gene is TRBJ1-4, the V gene TRBV7-8; D might be TRBD1 (6 bases). The CDR3 is 15 residues long. V gave up 5 bases and J gave up 6 bases, with 16 bases separating them. Germline V gene data show CDR1 as SGHVS and CDR2 as FQNEAQ. CDR3 sequence: CASSPGHRADEKLFF. CDR3 nucleotides: TGTGCCAGCAGCCCAGGGCACAGGGCGGATGAAAAACTGTTTTTT.

The genes are TRBV7-9 and TRBJ1-1; the match to TRBD1 covers 7 bases. The CDR3 totals 17 residues. CDR1 and CDR2 (germline): SEHNR, FQNEAQ (reference sequence). Trimming at V came to 2 bases and at J to 2 bases, leaving 11 bases not matched to a gene. CDR3 protein: CASSLYVGHRGNTEAFF. The DNA of the CDR3 is TGTGCCAGCAGCTTATATGTGGGCCACAGGGGCAACACTGAAGCTTTCTTT.

The V gene is TRBV14, the J gene TRBJ2-3; TRBD2 is a possible D gene (5 bases). Germline V gene sequence: CDR1 SGHDN, CDR2 FVKESK. CDR3 length: 14 residues. V was cut by 0 bases and J by 4 bases, with 8 bases left in between. DNA of the CDR3: TGTGCCAGCAGCCAAGATTGGGGAGCAGATACGCAGTATTTT. Translation: CASSQDWGADTQYF. Full variable domain (outside the CDR3, taken from reference TRBV14 and TRBJ2-3): EAGVTQFPSHSVIEKGQTVTLRCDPISGHDNLYWYRRVMGKEIKFLLHFVKESKQDESGMPNNRFLAERTGGTYSTLKVQPAELEDSGVYFCASSQDWGADTQYFGPGTRLTVL.

This chain links TRBV30 with TRBJ1-3, with D hard to call. CDR1 GTSNPN and CDR2 SVGIG come from the germline V gene (reference sequence). Trimming cost V 2 bases and J 1 base, with 3 bases left between them. The CDR3 is 12 residues long. CDR3 coding DNA: TGTGCCTGGAGTCCTTCTGGAAACACCATATATTTT. It translates to CAWSPSGNTIYF.

This clone was counted once. This chain joins TRBV6-5 and TRBJ1-2; D may be TRBD1 (5 bases). CDR1 is MNHEY, CDR2 SVGAGI, per germline. This CDR3 has 12 residues. V was trimmed by 6 bases and J by 8 bases, leaving 13 bases between them. The CDR3 DNA reads as TGTGCCAGCAGCCGGGACTCTTACGGCTACACCTTC. As protein: CASSRDSYGYTF.

The genes are TRBV1 and TRBJ1-5. TRBV1 counts as a pseudogene. The CDR3 consists of 14 residues. The CDR3 bases are TGCACCAGCAGCCAAGTATCGTCTGAGCAGCCCCAGCATTTT. Translating it yields CTSSQVSSEQPQHF.

The V gene is TRBV9, the J gene TRBJ2-3, with D perhaps TRBD2 (6 bases). This CDR3 contains 15 residues. Germline-derived CDR1 and CDR2 are SGDLS and YYNGEE. V was cut by 2 bases and J by 2 bases, with 12 bases left in between. The CDR3 loop reads CASSVDGGPTDTQYF. For the CDR3, the DNA is TGTGCCAGCAGCGTTGACGGGGGACCCACAGATACGCAGTATTTT.

The chain combines TRBV4-1 with TRBJ2-2; TRBD1 agrees at 11 bases. J lost 4 bases, V lost 4 bases, and 5 bases had no gene match. This CDR3 spans 16 amino acids. The germline V gene has CDR1 MGHRA and CDR2 YSYEKL. CDR3 in amino acids: CASSRTGTGGTGELFF. The CDR3 DNA sequence: TGCGCCAGCAGCCGGACCGGGACAGGGGGCACCGGGGAGCTGTTTTTT.